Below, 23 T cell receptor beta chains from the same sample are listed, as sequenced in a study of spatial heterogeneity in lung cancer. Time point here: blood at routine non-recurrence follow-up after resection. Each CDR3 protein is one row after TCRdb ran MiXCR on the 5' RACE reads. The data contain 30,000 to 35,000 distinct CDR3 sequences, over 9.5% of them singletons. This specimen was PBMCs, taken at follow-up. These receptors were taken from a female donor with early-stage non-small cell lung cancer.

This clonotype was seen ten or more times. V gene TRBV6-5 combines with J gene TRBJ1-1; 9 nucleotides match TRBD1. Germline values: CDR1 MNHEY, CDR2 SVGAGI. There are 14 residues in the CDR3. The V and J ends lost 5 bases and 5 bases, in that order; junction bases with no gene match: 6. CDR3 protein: CASSGQGTGTEAFF. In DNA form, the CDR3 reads TGTGCCAGCAGTGGACAGGGGACCGGGACTGAAGCTTTCTTT.

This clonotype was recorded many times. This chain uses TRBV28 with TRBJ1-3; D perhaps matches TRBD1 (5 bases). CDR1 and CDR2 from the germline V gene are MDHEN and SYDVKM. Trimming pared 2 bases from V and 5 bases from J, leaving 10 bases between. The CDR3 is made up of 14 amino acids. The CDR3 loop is CASSLGGSRNTIYF. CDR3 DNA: TGTGCCAGCAGTTTAGGGGGTTCTAGAAACACCATATATTTT.

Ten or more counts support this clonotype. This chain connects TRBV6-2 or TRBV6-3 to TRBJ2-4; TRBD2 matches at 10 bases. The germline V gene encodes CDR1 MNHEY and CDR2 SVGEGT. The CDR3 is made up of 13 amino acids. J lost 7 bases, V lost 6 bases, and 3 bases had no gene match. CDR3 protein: CASSGTSENIQYF. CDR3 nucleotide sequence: TGTGCCAGCAGCGGGACTAGCGAGAACATTCAGTACTTC.

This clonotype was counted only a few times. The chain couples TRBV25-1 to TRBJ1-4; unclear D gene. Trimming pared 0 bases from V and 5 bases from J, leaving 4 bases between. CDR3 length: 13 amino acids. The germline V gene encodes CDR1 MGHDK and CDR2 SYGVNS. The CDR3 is CASSEYGNEKLFF. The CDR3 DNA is TGTGCCAGCAGTGAATACGGGAATGAAAAACTGTTTTTT.

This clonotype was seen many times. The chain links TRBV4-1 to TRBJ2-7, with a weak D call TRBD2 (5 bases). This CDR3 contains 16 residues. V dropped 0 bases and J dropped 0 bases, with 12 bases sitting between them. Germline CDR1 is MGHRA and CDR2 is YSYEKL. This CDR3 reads CASSQERSRGSYEQYF. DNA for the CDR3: TGCGCCAGCAGCCAAGAACGGAGCCGGGGCTCCTACGAGCAGTACTTC.

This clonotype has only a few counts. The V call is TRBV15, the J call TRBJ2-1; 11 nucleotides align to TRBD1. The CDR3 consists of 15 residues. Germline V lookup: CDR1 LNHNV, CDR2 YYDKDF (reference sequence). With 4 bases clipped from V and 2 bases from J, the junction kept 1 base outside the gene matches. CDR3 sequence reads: CATSTGQGAYNEQFF. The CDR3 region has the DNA TGTGCCACCAGCACGGGACAGGGGGCCTACAATGAGCAGTTCTTC.

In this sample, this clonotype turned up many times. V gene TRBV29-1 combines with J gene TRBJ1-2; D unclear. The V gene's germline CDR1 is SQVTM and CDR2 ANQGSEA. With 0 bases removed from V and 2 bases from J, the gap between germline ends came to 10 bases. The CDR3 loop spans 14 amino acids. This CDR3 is CSVEEGAHNYGYTF. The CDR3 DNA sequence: TGCAGCGTTGAAGAAGGAGCCCACAACTATGGCTACACCTTC.

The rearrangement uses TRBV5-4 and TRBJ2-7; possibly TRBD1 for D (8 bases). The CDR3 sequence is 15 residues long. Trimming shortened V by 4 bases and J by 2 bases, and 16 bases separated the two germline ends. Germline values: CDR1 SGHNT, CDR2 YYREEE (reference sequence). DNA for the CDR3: TGTGCCAGCAGCCGCGGGGGACAGGCTCCCTACGAGCAGTACTTC. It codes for CASSRGGQAPYEQYF. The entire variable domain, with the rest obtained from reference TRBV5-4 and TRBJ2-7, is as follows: ETGVTQSPTHLIKTRGQQVTLRCSSQSGHNTVSWYQQALGQGPQFIFQYYREEENGRGNFPPRFSGLQFPNYSSELNVNALELDDSALYLCASSRGGQAPYEQYFGPGTRLTVT.

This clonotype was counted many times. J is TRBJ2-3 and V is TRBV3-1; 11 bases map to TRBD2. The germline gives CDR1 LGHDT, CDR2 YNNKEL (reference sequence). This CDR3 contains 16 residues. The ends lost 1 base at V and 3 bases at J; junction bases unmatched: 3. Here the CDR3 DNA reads TGTGCCAGCAGCCAAGGTAGCGGGGGGGCGACAGATACGCAGTATTTT. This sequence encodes CASSQGSGGATDTQYF.

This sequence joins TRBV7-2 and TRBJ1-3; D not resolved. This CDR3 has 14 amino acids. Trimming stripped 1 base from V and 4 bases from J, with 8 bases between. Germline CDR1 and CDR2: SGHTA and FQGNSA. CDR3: CASSLVSAGNTIYF. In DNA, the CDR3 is TGTGCCAGCAGCTTAGTGAGCGCCGGAAACACCATATATTTT.

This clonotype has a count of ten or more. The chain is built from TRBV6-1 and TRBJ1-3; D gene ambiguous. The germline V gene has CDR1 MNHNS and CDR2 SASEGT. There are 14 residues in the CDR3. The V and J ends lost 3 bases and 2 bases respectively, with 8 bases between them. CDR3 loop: CASSESGTGNTIYF. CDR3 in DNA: TGTGCCAGCAGTGAGTCGGGGACTGGAAACACCATATATTTT.

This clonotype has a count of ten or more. CDR3 protein: CASSDSSYGYTF. In DNA, the CDR3 is TGTGCCAGCAGTGATTCAAGCTATGGCTACACCTTC. The chain uses TRBV2 and TRBJ1-2; no clear D. This CDR3 is 12 amino acids long. Germline V gene data show CDR1 as SNHLY and CDR2 as FYNNEI. V lost 3 bases and J 4 bases, leaving 6 bases between the germline ends.

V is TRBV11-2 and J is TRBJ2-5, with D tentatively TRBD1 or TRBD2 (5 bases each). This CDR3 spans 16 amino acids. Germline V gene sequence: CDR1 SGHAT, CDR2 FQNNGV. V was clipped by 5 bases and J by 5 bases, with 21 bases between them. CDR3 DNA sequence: TGTGCCAGCAGCGACCCCGGGACGGACCCTCGGGAGACCCAGTACTTC. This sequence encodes CASSDPGTDPRETQYF.

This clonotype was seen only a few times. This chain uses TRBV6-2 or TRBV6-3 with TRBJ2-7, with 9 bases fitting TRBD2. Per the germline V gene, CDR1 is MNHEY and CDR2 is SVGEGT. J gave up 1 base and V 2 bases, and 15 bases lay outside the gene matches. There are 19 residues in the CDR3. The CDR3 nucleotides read TGTGCCAGCAGTTACCCCCTTGGGAGCGGGGGGTCGGAGTCCTACGAGCAGTACTTC. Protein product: CASSYPLGSGGSESYEQYF.

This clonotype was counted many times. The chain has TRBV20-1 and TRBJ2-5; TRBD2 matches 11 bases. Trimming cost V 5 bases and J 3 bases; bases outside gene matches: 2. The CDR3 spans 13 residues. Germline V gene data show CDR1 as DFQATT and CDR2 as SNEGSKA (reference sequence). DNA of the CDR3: TGCAGTGCTCAGGGACTAGCGGAAGAGACCCAGTACTTC. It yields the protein CSAQGLAEETQYF.

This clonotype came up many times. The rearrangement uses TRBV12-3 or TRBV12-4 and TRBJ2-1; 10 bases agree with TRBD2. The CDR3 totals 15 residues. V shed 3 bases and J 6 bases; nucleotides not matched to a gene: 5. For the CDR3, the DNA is TGTGCCAGCAGTTTCCCTAGCGGGGGCTTCAATGAGCAGTTCTTC. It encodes CASSFPSGGFNEQFF.

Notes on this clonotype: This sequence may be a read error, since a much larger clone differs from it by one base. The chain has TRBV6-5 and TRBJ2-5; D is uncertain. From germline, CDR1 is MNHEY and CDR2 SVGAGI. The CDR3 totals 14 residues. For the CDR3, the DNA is TGTACCAGCAGTTACTCGAACAGCCAAGAGACCCAGTACTTC. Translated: CTSSYSNSQETQYF.

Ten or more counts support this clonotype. The CDR3 loop is CASSQDLPTVGVNINYGYTF. In DNA, the CDR3 is TGCGCCAGCAGCCAAGATCTCCCGACAGTCGGCGTTAATATTAACTATGGCTACACCTTC. This chain uses TRBV4-3 with TRBJ1-2; weak D call: TRBD1 (5 bases). Germline CDR1 is LGHNA and CDR2 is YSLEER. The CDR3 loop spans 20 amino acids. Trimming stripped 0 bases from V and 1 base from J, with 24 bases between.

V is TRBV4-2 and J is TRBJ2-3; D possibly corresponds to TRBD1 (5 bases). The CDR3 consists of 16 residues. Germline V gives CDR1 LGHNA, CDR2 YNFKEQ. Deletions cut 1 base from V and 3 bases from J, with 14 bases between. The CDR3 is CASSQVSGQRTDTQYF. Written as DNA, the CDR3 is TGTGCCAGCAGCCAAGTGTCAGGGCAAAGAACAGATACGCAGTATTTT.

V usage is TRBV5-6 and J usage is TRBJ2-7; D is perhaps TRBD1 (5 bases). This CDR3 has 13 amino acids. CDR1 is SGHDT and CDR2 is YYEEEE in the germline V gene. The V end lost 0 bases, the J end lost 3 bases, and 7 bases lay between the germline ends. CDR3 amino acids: CASSLAGIYEQYF. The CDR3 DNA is TGTGCCAGCAGCTTGGCAGGGATCTACGAGCAGTACTTC.

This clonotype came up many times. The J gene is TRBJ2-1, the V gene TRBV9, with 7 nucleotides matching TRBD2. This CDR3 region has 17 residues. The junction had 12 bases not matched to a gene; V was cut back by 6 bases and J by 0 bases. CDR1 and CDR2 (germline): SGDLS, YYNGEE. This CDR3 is CASTPTPGGSSYNEQFF. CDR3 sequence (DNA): TGTGCCAGCACCCCAACCCCCGGGGGGAGCTCCTACAATGAGCAGTTCTTC.

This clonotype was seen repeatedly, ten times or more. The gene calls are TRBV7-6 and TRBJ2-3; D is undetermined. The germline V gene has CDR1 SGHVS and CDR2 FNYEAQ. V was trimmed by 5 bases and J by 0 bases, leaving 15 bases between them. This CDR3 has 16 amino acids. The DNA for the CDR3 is TGTGCCAGCAGCGCCGGGCCAGACCCTAGCACAGATACGCAGTATTTT. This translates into CASSAGPDPSTDTQYF.

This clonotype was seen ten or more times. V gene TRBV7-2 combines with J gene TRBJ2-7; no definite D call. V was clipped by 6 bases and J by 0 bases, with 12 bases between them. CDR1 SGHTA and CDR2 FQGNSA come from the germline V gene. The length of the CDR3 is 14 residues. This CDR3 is CASRSDTYSYEQYF. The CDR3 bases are TGTGCCAGCAGGTCCGACACCTACTCCTACGAGCAGTACTTC.